This T cell receptor beta chain was captured in a study of cytomegalovirus exposure and HLA in healthy donors. In regard to this clone: Antigen: not known.

Amplification used 60 Vbeta primers and 13 Jbeta primers. TCRdb's table, derived via immunoSEQ multiplex PCR, lists solely in-frame clones and lacks some. The sample yields over 150,000 clones, approximately 70% seen once. V was clipped by 0 bases and J by 4 bases, with 10 bases between them. CDR3 length: 14 amino acids. Germline values: CDR1 SGDLS, CDR2 YYNGEE. Regarding the study as a whole: Altogether, around 160 TCR beta chains were recorded as cytomegalovirus-associated.

The rearrangement uses TRBV9 and TRBJ1-2, with D uncertain. The receptor was isolated from a woman in her thirties or forties in good health and CMV-seropositive. Material for sequencing was PBMCs. The DNA of the CDR3 is TGTGCCAGCAGCGTAGTCGAGGCGGGCTATGGCTACACCTTC. Residues: CASSVVEAGYGYTF.